Given below is one TCR beta chain in context. These data originate in a study of T cells expressing NK-cell markers. This CDR3 is 13 amino acids long. CDR1 and CDR2 (germline): MNHEY, SVGEGT. TCRdb re-called the 5' RACE reads, yielding one record per CDR3 amino acid sequence without DNA. This table holds some 450,000 distinct CDR3 sequences. This chain links TRBV6-2 or TRBV6-3 with TRBJ2-2; TCRdb gives TRBD2 as the D gene, but with no DNA this cannot be confirmed. Sequences were obtained from blood T cells: a sorted CD56 or NKG2C T cell subset, CD4+ or CD8+ T cells, or bulk PBMC T cells (not recorded which). This TCR derives from a woman aged 18 to 75 in good health. The CDR3 reads CATWRPYTGELFF.